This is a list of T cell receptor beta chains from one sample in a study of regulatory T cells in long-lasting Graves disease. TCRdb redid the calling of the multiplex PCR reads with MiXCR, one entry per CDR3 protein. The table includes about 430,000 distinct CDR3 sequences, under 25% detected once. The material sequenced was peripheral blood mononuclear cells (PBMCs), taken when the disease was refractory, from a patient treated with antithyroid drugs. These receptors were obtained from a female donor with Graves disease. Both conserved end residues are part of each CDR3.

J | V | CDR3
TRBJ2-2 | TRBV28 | CASSPDRGLPGELFF
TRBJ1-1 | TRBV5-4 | CASRTTGDRPEAFF
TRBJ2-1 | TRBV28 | CASSLSLAQKHYNNEQFF
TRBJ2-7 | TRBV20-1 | CSAPPASGGDYEQYF
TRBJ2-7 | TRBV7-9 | CASSSPRGTYEQYF
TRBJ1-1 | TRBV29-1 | CSVRGVGQSMNTEAFF
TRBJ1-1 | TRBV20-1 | CSASIPGRASRAFF
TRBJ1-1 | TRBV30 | CAWSGEWAKAFF
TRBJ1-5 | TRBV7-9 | CASSLGRGDQPQHF
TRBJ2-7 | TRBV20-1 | CSARDGASGSYEQYF
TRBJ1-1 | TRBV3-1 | CASSQEGFMAGRDTEAFF
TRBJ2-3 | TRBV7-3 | CASSRSEGGVNTQYF
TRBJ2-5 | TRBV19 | CASSMIGLEQETQYF
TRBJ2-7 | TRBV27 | CASSFTGGAGVYEQYF
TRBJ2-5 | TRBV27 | CASSFKDNPWYF
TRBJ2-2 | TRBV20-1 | CSARGGGGELFF
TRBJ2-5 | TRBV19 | CASSHRDTVMTQYF